The source of this TCR beta chain is a study of beta chain features in type 1 diabetes. General study findings and limits: Type 1 diabetes patients had VDJ junctions that carried fewer insertions and more deletions.

The CDR3 is 14 amino acids. CDR1 is SGHTA and CDR2 is FQGNSA in the germline V gene. V was pared by 3 bases and J by 5 bases, with 10 bases between. Expressed TCRB transcripts were sequenced because the entire RNA isolate underwent reverse transcription. Sequencing was performed with immunoSEQ multiplex PCR; in TCRdb, only in-frame clones are kept and a portion is missing. Here the sample spans about 620,000 clones, around 15% being singletons. This clone came up a few times. Its antigen is not identified. Staining for CD45RO/CCR7/CD25/CD127/CD95/CD27 allowed sorting of CD4+ naive, central memory, regulatory and stem cell-like memory cells.

The chain uses TRBV7-2 and TRBJ1-4; D unresolved. This sequence was found in a man aged 18 to 30 in good health. The sample comprised naive CD4+ T cells from blood. Here the CDR3 DNA reads TGTGCCAGCAGCTTTCGGGCAGCCAATGAAAAACTGTTTTTT. Its translation: CASSFRAANEKLFF.